The 26 T cell receptor beta chains below come from one sample, sequenced in a study of T-cell memory formation after mild COVID-19. Using its own MiXCR run on the 5' RACE reads, TCRdb lists one record per CDR3 protein. The sample consists of roughly 200,000 distinct CDR3 sequences, under 20% of them appearing once. Sequenced sample: PBMCs or a T cell subset sorted from them (not recorded which). The receptor source for this set is an adult woman who had mild COVID-19 (a few samples of this study predate the infection). Cell type and time point are not known.

In this sample, this clonotype turned up a few times. V is TRBV4-3 and J is TRBJ2-2; D gene uncertain. Germline V gene lookup returns CDR1 LGHNA and CDR2 YSLEER. Trimming took 0 bases from V and 1 from J, leaving 0 bases between them. The CDR3 runs 13 residues. The CDR3 protein is CASSQENTGELFF. CDR3 sequence (DNA): TGCGCCAGCAGCCAAGAGAACACCGGGGAGCTGTTTTTT.

This clonotype was recorded a few times. A read error may account for a junction end that differs from germline. This rearrangement joins TRBV5-4 to TRBJ2-2; D is undetermined. The CDR3 extends over 15 amino acids. Germline V lookup: CDR1 SGHNT, CDR2 YYREEE (reference sequence). As DNA, the CDR3 is TGTGCCAGCAGCCCAGCCGGGCCGAAGACCGGGGAGCTGTTTTTT. It yields the protein CASSPAGPKTGELFF. The full variable domain, with the rest looked up from reference TRBV5-4 and TRBJ2-2, is ETGVTQSPTHLIKTRGQQVTLRCSSQSGHNTVSWYQQALGQGPQFIFQYYREEENGRGNFPPRFSGLQFPNYSSELNVNALELDDSALYLCASSPAGPKTGELFFGEGSRLTVL.

The chain carries TRBV11-3 and TRBJ1-1; TRBD1 matches at 8 bases. The length of the CDR3 is 13 residues. Germline V gives CDR1 SGHNT, CDR2 YENEEA. The V and J ends lost 2 bases and 8 bases, in that order; junction bases with no gene match: 4. CDR3 DNA sequence: TGTGCCAGCAGCTTACAGGGGGCCGCAGAAGCTTTCTTT. Protein: CASSLQGAAEAFF.

This clonotype was picked up one time. The V gene is TRBV7-2, the J gene TRBJ1-1, with D hard to call. This CDR3 is 14 amino acids long. The V and J ends lost 5 bases and 0 bases respectively, with 10 bases between them. Looked up from germline, CDR1 is SGHTA and CDR2 is FQGNSA. The CDR3 DNA reads as TGTGCCAGCAGCAGAGACACCTTGAACACTGAAGCTTTCTTT. Translation: CASSRDTLNTEAFF.

This clonotype occurred a few times. This chain connects TRBV15 to TRBJ2-3, with TRBD2 matching 15 bases. V lost 8 bases to trimming and J lost 3 bases; unmatched junction nucleotides: 3. Germline CDR1 and CDR2: LNHNV and YYDKDF (reference sequence). This CDR3 has 15 residues. CDR3 protein: CATGGTSGRTDTQYF. The CDR3, as DNA: TGTGCCACCGGGGGGACTAGCGGGAGGACAGATACGCAGTATTTT.

The chain combines TRBV9 with TRBJ1-1; maybe TRBD1 (5 bases). Per germline, CDR1 SGDLS and CDR2 YYNGEE. CDR3 length equals 16 residues. V dropped 1 base and J dropped 4 bases, with 17 bases sitting between them. CDR3 in amino acids: CASSVTAGQRGTEAFF. The CDR3 coding sequence is TGTGCCAGCAGCGTAACTGCGGGGCAGAGGGGCACTGAAGCTTTCTTT.

The table lists this clonotype with a few counts. The V call is TRBV12-3 or TRBV12-4, the J call TRBJ2-7, with D possibly TRBD2 on 6 matching bases. V lost 5 bases and J 5 bases, leaving 10 bases between the germline ends. This CDR3 is built from 12 residues. DNA of the CDR3: TGTGCCAGCAGTCCACGGAGGGACGAGCAGTACTTC. It codes for CASSPRRDEQYF.

The rearrangement uses TRBV20-1 and TRBJ2-7; 10 bases align to TRBD2. CDR1 and CDR2 (germline): DFQATT, SNEGSKA (reference sequence). This CDR3 comprises 17 residues. V shed 6 bases and J 4 bases; nucleotides not matched to a gene: 18. For the CDR3, the DNA is TGCAGTGCCTCTCTAGCCCGTGGACTAGCGGTCTCTTACGAGCAGTACTTC. It yields the protein CSASLARGLAVSYEQYF.

The J gene is TRBJ1-1, the V gene TRBV18; no firm D call. The ends were cut back, 3 bases at V and 3 bases at J, with 8 bases in the middle. This CDR3 comprises 13 residues. Germline CDR1 KGHSH, CDR2 LQKENI. This chain's CDR3 is CASSPQEDTEAFF. As DNA, the CDR3 is TGTGCCAGCTCACCTCAGGAAGACACTGAAGCTTTCTTT.

The rearrangement joins TRBV20-1 to TRBJ2-5, with D uncertain. The CDR3 is 12 amino acids. Per germline, CDR1 DFQATT and CDR2 SNEGSKA (reference sequence). V was pared by 0 bases and J by 2 bases, with 4 bases between. The CDR3 DNA reads as TGCAGTGCTAGAGATACGCAAGAGACCCAGTACTTC. This codes for CSARDTQETQYF.

This clonotype appeared a few times. The chain employs TRBV3-1 and TRBJ2-7, with D perhaps TRBD1 (6 bases). The CDR3 extends over 14 amino acids. Trimming shortened V by 4 bases and J by 7 bases, and 17 bases separated the two germline ends. CDR1 is LGHDT and CDR2 is YNNKEL in the germline V gene (reference sequence). The chain's CDR3 is CASSRKQGIGEQYF. DNA for the CDR3: TGTGCCAGCAGCCGGAAGCAGGGGATCGGGGAGCAGTACTTC.

At least ten counts were recorded for this clonotype. The rearrangement links TRBV7-6 to TRBJ2-2, with D perhaps TRBD1 or TRBD2 (5 bases each). The CDR3 has 15 amino acids. CDR1 is SGHVS and CDR2 is FNYEAQ in the germline V gene. The germline V and J ends were trimmed by 5 bases and 1 base, with 11 bases remaining between them. CDR3 amino acids: CASSSRDRNTGELFF. The CDR3 DNA reads as TGTGCCAGCAGCAGCCGGGACCGGAACACCGGGGAGCTGTTTTTT.

This clonotype was counted a few times. J is TRBJ1-2 and V is TRBV20-1; D not certain. The CDR3 loop spans 14 amino acids. Germline V gene data show CDR1 as DFQATT and CDR2 as SNEGSKA (reference sequence). Trimming cost V 1 base and J 4 bases, with 13 bases left between them. The CDR3 here is CSARVGNSAYGYTF. CDR3 DNA: TGCAGTGCTAGAGTGGGCAATTCGGCCTATGGCTACACCTTC.

The rearrangement links TRBV14 to TRBJ1-2; D may be TRBD1 (5 bases). Germline V gives CDR1 SGHDN, CDR2 FVKESK. The CDR3 sequence is 12 residues long. The ends were cut back, 3 bases at V and 10 bases at J, with 12 bases in the middle. CDR3 nucleotide sequence: TGTGCCAGCAGCCATACTCTTGGGACCTACACCTTC. Translated, it gives CASSHTLGTYTF.

This clonotype was observed a handful of times. The chain links TRBV7-3 to TRBJ2-3; D may be TRBD1 or TRBD2 (5 bases each). Germline V gives CDR1 SGHTA, CDR2 FQGTGA. The V and J ends lost 5 bases and 0 bases respectively, with 12 bases between them. CDR3 length equals 15 residues. The CDR3 region has the DNA TGTGCCAGCAGCCGCTTGGGGGAGAGCACAGATACGCAGTATTTT. Its translation is CASSRLGESTDTQYF.

This clonotype has more than one count but fewer than ten. V usage is TRBV7-9 and J usage is TRBJ2-1; D uncertain. Germline V gene lookup returns CDR1 SEHNR and CDR2 FQNEAQ (reference sequence). Trimming cost V 0 bases and J 9 bases, with 3 bases left between them. The CDR3 totals 11 residues. Here the CDR3 DNA reads TGTGCCAGCAGCTTAGCTAGTGAGCAGTTCTTC. Its translation: CASSLASEQFF.

This clonotype was observed a few times. The rearrangement links TRBV7-9 to TRBJ1-2; TRBD1 might be the D (5 bases). The CDR3 consists of 13 residues. V lost 4 bases, J lost 4 bases, and 10 bases lay in between. Looked up from germline, CDR1 is SEHNR and CDR2 is FQNEAQ (reference sequence). CDR3 sequence reads: CASSYGTFYGYTF. The CDR3 DNA reads TGTGCCAGCAGCTACGGGACTTTCTATGGCTACACCTTC.

The chain combines TRBV5-6 with TRBJ1-2; perhaps TRBD1 as D (5 bases). CDR1 and CDR2 from the germline V gene are SGHDT and YYEEEE. This CDR3 region has 13 residues. V was cut by 4 bases and J by 2 bases, with 9 bases left in between. The CDR3 is CASSKDTNYGYTF. DNA for the CDR3: TGTGCCAGCAGCAAGGACACGAACTATGGCTACACCTTC.

The sample holds a few counts of this clonotype. The J gene is TRBJ2-5, the V gene TRBV12-3 or TRBV12-4; 13 positions match TRBD2. The CDR3 sequence is 17 residues long. Trimming cost V 1 base and J 1 base; bases outside gene matches: 3. CDR3 amino acids: CASSLGGLAGFQETQYF. The CDR3 DNA follows: TGTGCCAGCAGTTTAGGGGGACTAGCGGGGTTCCAAGAGACCCAGTACTTC.

On this clonotype itself: One end of the junction varies from germline; a read error may be responsible. The rearrangement links TRBV7-7 to TRBJ2-5; D is undetermined. The length of the CDR3 is 14 residues. The germline V gene encodes CDR1 SSHAT and CDR2 FNYEAQ (reference sequence). CDR3 loop: CASSFGLNQETQYF. DNA of the CDR3: TGTGCTAGCAGCTTTGGGTTGAACCAAGAGACCCAGTACTTC.

The chain employs TRBV11-2 and TRBJ2-7; possibly TRBD1 for D (6 bases). The germline V gene has CDR1 SGHAT and CDR2 FQNNGV. CDR3 length: 15 residues. Trimming removed 2 bases from V and 4 bases from J, with 15 bases in between. The CDR3 protein is CASSLSQGNWYEQYF. Written as DNA, the CDR3 is TGTGCCAGCAGCTTAAGTCAGGGGAATTGGTACGAGCAGTACTTC.

The chain joins TRBV5-1 to TRBJ2-7; 12 nucleotides match TRBD2. Germline values: CDR1 SGHRS, CDR2 YFSETQ. Trimming removed 2 bases from V and 2 bases from J; junction bases left unmatched: 5. CDR3 length: 16 amino acids. CDR3 sequence: CASSFALAGGTYEQYF. The CDR3 bases are TGCGCCAGCAGCTTCGCACTAGCGGGGGGCACCTACGAGCAGTACTTC.

The chain uses TRBV18 and TRBJ2-3; no firm D call. The CDR3 spans 13 residues. The V and J ends lost 5 bases and 4 bases respectively, with 10 bases between them. Looked up from germline, CDR1 is KGHSH and CDR2 is LQKENI. The CDR3 DNA follows: TGTGCCAGCTCATCCATGGAGTCAGATACGCAGTATTTT. Protein product: CASSSMESDTQYF. The entire variable domain, with the rest obtained from reference TRBV18 and TRBJ2-3, is as follows: NAGVMQNPRHLVRRRGQEARLRCSPMKGHSHVYWYRQLPEEGLKFMVYLQKENIIDESGMPKERFSAEFPKEGPSILRIQQVVRGDSAAYFCASSSMESDTQYFGPGTRLTVL.

The chain joins TRBV20-1 to TRBJ1-5; 8 nucleotides match TRBD1. The V segment lost 1 base and the J segment 4 bases; nucleotides outside the gene matches: 6. The CDR3 has 15 residues. The V gene's germline CDR1 is DFQATT and CDR2 SNEGSKA (reference sequence). The CDR3 here is CSARARGQRNQPQHF. CDR3 coding DNA: TGCAGTGCTAGAGCCAGGGGGCAACGGAATCAGCCCCAGCATTTT.

This clonotype was counted between two and nine times. The V call is TRBV7-9, the J call TRBJ2-3; 12 bases line up with TRBD2. The CDR3 consists of 16 residues. V was clipped by 4 bases and J by 2 bases; unmatched bases: 4. The germline V gene has CDR1 SEHNR and CDR2 FQNEAQ (reference sequence). Here the CDR3 DNA reads TGTGCCAGCAGCTCGAGACTAGCGGGGGCCACAGATACGCAGTATTTT. It is translated as CASSSRLAGATDTQYF.

Sample share makes this clonotype medium-sized. The chain uses TRBV2 and TRBJ2-7; no clear D. The CDR3 runs 12 residues. Germline V lookup: CDR1 SNHLY, CDR2 FYNNEI. Trimming cost V 3 bases and J 3 bases, with 6 bases left between them. CDR3 residues: CASSEDGYEQYF. The CDR3 DNA is TGTGCCAGCAGTGAGGACGGCTACGAGCAGTACTTC.